This paragraph covers one T cell receptor beta chain sequence. Its target is unknown. No DNA is shown, since the ends of the CDR3 on it are uncertain; the CDR3 is the one TCRdb lists. TCRdb's table, derived via immunoSEQ multiplex PCR, lists solely in-frame clones and lacks some. Of 17,000 or so clones listed, around 85% are singletons. The sample comes from a study of ipilimumab plus nivolumab after autologous stem cell transplantation. Whole-study findings and limits: Per the authors, repertoire, Treg and microbiota data justify further study.

Starting 14 to 28 days after autologous transplant, ipilimumab 1 mg/kg was given. Patients got 3 mg/kg IV nivolumab weeks 1, 4, 7, 10, then biweekly through week 26. Germline CDR1 and CDR2: SGHVS and FNYEAQ. The CDR3 length is 14 residues, termini included. This chain links TRBV7-6 with TRBJ2-7; the tabulated D call, TRBD1, remains unverified against the DNA. This specimen consisted of PBMCs, obtained in a trial of ipilimumab plus nivolumab as post-transplant consolidation. The source is a male donor with diffuse large B-cell lymphoma. The CDR3 here is CASSLDKFGTGIYF.